What follows are 2 T cell receptor beta chains derived from one specimen sequenced in a study of cytomegalovirus exposure and HLA in healthy donors. 13 Jbeta primers and 60 Vbeta primers were used for the PCR. Clones were sequenced by immunoSEQ multiplex PCR, and TCRdb holds only the in-frame ones, with some missing. Among 130,000 or so clones listed, about 8.5% were seen once. What was sequenced was PBMCs. Source of these receptors: a man between 40 and 49 years old in good health and CMV-seronegative.

This clone was counted only a few times. This chain uses TRBV7-9 with TRBJ1-1, with 7 bases that match TRBD1. V lost 5 bases and J lost 1; bases outside the gene matches: 7. Looked up from germline, CDR1 is SEHNR and CDR2 is FQNEAQ (reference sequence). The CDR3 has 15 residues. The CDR3 loop reads CASSPRQGTNTEAFF. Here the CDR3 DNA reads TGTGCCAGCAGCCCTCGACAGGGAACGAACACTGAAGCTTTCTTT.

This clone turned up a few times. The rearrangement uses TRBV29-1 and TRBJ2-7, with 10 bases identical to TRBD1. Germline V gives CDR1 SQVTM, CDR2 ANQGSEA. J lost 7 bases, V lost 6 bases, and 9 bases had no gene match. The CDR3 length is 13 residues. CDR3: CSVRRQGAGEQYF. As DNA, the CDR3 is TGCAGCGTCCGTCGACAGGGGGCGGGAGAGCAGTACTTC.